This T cell receptor beta chain was captured by sequencing in a study of blood T cell repertoires in COVID-19. As for the study in general: Samples of COVID-19 (acute and convalescent) were obtained from the United States, Italy and Spain. T cells, B-cell-depleted T cells, or PBMCs supplied cDNA or gDNA.

V lost 1 base, J lost 14 bases, and 8 bases stayed unmatched. Germline V gene data show CDR1 as SGHDT and CDR2 as YYEEEE. There are 12 residues in the CDR3. Patients in Seattle were enrolled during active infection, then followed longitudinally. Methods used by the authors: Nucleated cell number was recorded as an estimate derived from reference gene primer amplification. TCRdb's table, derived via immunoSEQ multiplex PCR, lists solely in-frame clones and lacks some. V and J calls and clone size are given by that table; D and trimming were obtained from the DNA. The data hold fewer than 450,000 clones, with 88% observed a single time.

J is TRBJ1-2 and V is TRBV5-6, with 7 bases identical to TRBD1. Sequenced input: peripheral blood. The TCR originated in a woman between 70 and 85 years old with COVID-19, enrolled during active disease. The CDR3 reads CASSLISTGSTF. As DNA, the CDR3 is TGTGCCAGCAGCTTGATTTCGACAGGGAGTACCTTC.